Listed here is a single T cell receptor beta chain. This sample was taken from a study of control samples from healthy donors and cancer patients. Here immunoSEQ multiplex PCR was the method, and the copy in TCRdb shows in-frame clones only, minus some. The sample has around 130,000 clones, 85% to 95% seen once. CDR1 is SGDLS and CDR2 is YYNGEE in the germline V gene. Trimming pared 0 bases from V and 4 bases from J, leaving 16 bases between. CDR3 size: 16 residues. The sequence was collected from a man aged 30 to 45 in good health. The sequenced sample was blood. This chain links TRBV9 with TRBJ2-5; possible D gene TRBD2, 6 bases. CDR3 DNA sequence: TGTGCCAGCAGCGTAGATTCCGGGGGAGTGAGAGAGACCCAGTACTTC. It yields the protein CASSVDSGGVRETQYF.